The rows below give T cell receptor beta chains drawn from one sample of a study of spatial heterogeneity in lung cancer. TCRdb itself ran the 5' RACE reads through MiXCR, one entry per CDR3 protein. The repertoire has 15,000 to 20,000 distinct CDR3 sequences, 7% to 10% of them found once; the top ten carry less than 25%. Specimen: PBMCs, collected at follow-up. These receptors were obtained from a male donor with early-stage non-small cell lung cancer. Each CDR3 is given with its conserved first and last residue. The order of the fields is J gene, V gene, clone size, D gene, CDR3 DNA, CDR3 protein. A D gene is named only where the DNA matches it firmly. Size tells how often a clone was seen (once, few, many) or the class of an expanded clone, and some rows leave it out.

J gene: TRBJ2-6
V gene: TRBV19
clone size: few
D gene: .
CDR3 DNA: TGTGCCAGTAGTATAGGGCGGAACTCTGGGGCCAACGTCCTGACTTTC
CDR3 protein: CASSIGRNSGANVLTF

J gene: TRBJ1-5
V gene: TRBV7-2
clone size: few
D gene: .
CDR3 DNA: TGTGCCAGCAGCTTAGTGGGGCGGACGGGGGCTAGCAATCAGCCCCAGCATTTT
CDR3 protein: CASSLVGRTGASNQPQHF

J gene: TRBJ2-7
V gene: TRBV20-1
clone size: many
D gene: TRBD1
CDR3 DNA: TGCAGTGCTAGTGGTGACAGGGCCTACGAGCAGTACTTC
CDR3 protein: CSASGDRAYEQYF

J gene: TRBJ2-7
V gene: TRBV6-2/TRBV6-3
clone size: few
D gene: .
CDR3 DNA: TGTGCCAGCAGAGGGTCTGGCGGCTACGAGCAGTACTTC
CDR3 protein: CASRGSGGYEQYF

J gene: TRBJ2-3
V gene: TRBV19
clone size: few
D gene: TRBD2
CDR3 DNA: TGTGCCAGTAGTATGGTGGCGGGGGGCACAGATACGCAGTATTTT
CDR3 protein: CASSMVAGGTDTQYF

J gene: TRBJ2-2
V gene: TRBV11-2
clone size: .
D gene: .
CDR3 DNA: TGTGCCAGCAGCCCTCCAGGGCGGAACAACACCGGGGAGCTGTTTTTT
CDR3 protein: CASSPPGRNNTGELFF

J gene: TRBJ1-2
V gene: TRBV3-1
clone size: many
D gene: TRBD1
CDR3 DNA: TGTGCCAGCAGCCCGTGGGACAGGGGAGGCTATGGCTACACCTTC
CDR3 protein: CASSPWDRGGYGYTF

J gene: TRBJ2-3
V gene: TRBV5-1
clone size: .
D gene: TRBD2
CDR3 DNA: TGCGCCAGCAGCTCCGAAAGCGGGAGTGTCAGGGGTACGCAGTATTTT
CDR3 protein: CASSSESGSVRGTQYF

J gene: TRBJ2-5
V gene: TRBV29-1
clone size: few
D gene: TRBD2
CDR3 DNA: TGCAGCGTTGTGTCTCTAGCGGGACCAGAGACCCAGTACTTC
CDR3 protein: CSVVSLAGPETQYF

J gene: TRBJ2-1
V gene: TRBV6-1
clone size: .
D gene: .
CDR3 DNA: TGTGCCAGCGGGGACAATGAGCAGTTCTTC
CDR3 protein: CASGDNEQFF

J gene: TRBJ1-1
V gene: TRBV30
clone size: .
D gene: .
CDR3 DNA: TGTGCCTGGAGTCTCAACCAAGGCGAGAACACTGAAGCTTTCTTT
CDR3 protein: CAWSLNQGENTEAFF

J gene: TRBJ2-2
V gene: TRBV6-2/TRBV6-3
clone size: few
D gene: .
CDR3 DNA: TGTGCCAGCAGTTACGGGGGAGCCGGGGAGCTGTTTTTT
CDR3 protein: CASSYGGAGELFF

J gene: TRBJ2-2
V gene: TRBV12-3/TRBV12-4
clone size: many
D gene: .
CDR3 DNA: TGTGCCAGCAGTGACAACCGAGAACCCACCGGGGAGCTGTTTTTT
CDR3 protein: CASSDNREPTGELFF

J gene: TRBJ2-1
V gene: TRBV5-1
clone size: .
D gene: TRBD2
CDR3 DNA: TGCGCCAGCAGGCTCCTAGCGGGAGGATACAATGAGCAGTTCTTC
CDR3 protein: CASRLLAGGYNEQFF

J gene: TRBJ2-3
V gene: TRBV7-8
clone size: many
D gene: TRBD1
CDR3 DNA: TGTGCCAGCAGCCCGGACCTGGACAGGGCAATCACAGATACGCAGTATTTT
CDR3 protein: CASSPDLDRAITDTQYF

J gene: TRBJ2-5
V gene: TRBV29-1
clone size: many
D gene: TRBD1
CDR3 DNA: TGCAGCGTTTTGGGACAGCAAGAGACCCAGTACTTC
CDR3 protein: CSVLGQQETQYF

J gene: TRBJ2-1
V gene: TRBV6-6
clone size: many
D gene: TRBD2
CDR3 DNA: TGTGCCAGCAGTTACTCGGGCTACGCTAGCGGGAGTGCCTCCAGGTTTTATGAGCAGTTCTTC
CDR3 protein: CASSYSGYASGSASRFYEQFF

J gene: TRBJ2-2
V gene: TRBV28
clone size: many
D gene: TRBD2
CDR3 DNA: TGTGCCAGCAGACCCGGGGGGGCTACCGGGGAGCTGTTTTTT
CDR3 protein: CASRPGGATGELFF

J gene: TRBJ2-2
V gene: TRBV18
clone size: many
D gene: .
CDR3 DNA: TGTGCCAGCTCACCACCGACGGCAGAGATGTTCACCGGGGAGCTGTTTTTT
CDR3 protein: CASSPPTAEMFTGELFF

J gene: TRBJ2-7
V gene: TRBV10-1
clone size: .
D gene: .
CDR3 DNA: TGCGCCAGCAGTGATTCCCTCAATTTGGCGGGGACCAATGAGCAGTACTTC
CDR3 protein: CASSDSLNLAGTNEQYF

J gene: TRBJ2-3
V gene: TRBV4-3
clone size: many
D gene: .
CDR3 DNA: TGCGCCAGCAGCCAAGGATCATGGGGTAGCACAGATACGCAGTATTTT
CDR3 protein: CASSQGSWGSTDTQYF

J gene: TRBJ2-2
V gene: TRBV28
clone size: .
D gene: TRBD2
CDR3 DNA: TGTGCCAGCAGTTTGGCGCTAGCGGGAAAAACCGGGGAGCTGTTTTTT
CDR3 protein: CASSLALAGKTGELFF

J gene: TRBJ2-5
V gene: TRBV20-1
clone size: many
D gene: TRBD2
CDR3 DNA: TGCAGTGCTAGAATGGCGGGAGGCCGGGGGGAGACCCAGTACTTC
CDR3 protein: CSARMAGGRGETQYF

J gene: TRBJ1-2
V gene: TRBV5-5
clone size: many
D gene: .
CDR3 DNA: TGTGCCAGCAGCAAACAGGGAGGGGCCCACTATGGCTACACCTTC
CDR3 protein: CASSKQGGAHYGYTF

J gene: TRBJ2-1
V gene: TRBV2
clone size: few
D gene: .
CDR3 DNA: TGTGCCAGCAGTGTCTGGGGGGCAATCGATGAGCAGTTCTTC
CDR3 protein: CASSVWGAIDEQFF

J gene: TRBJ2-2
V gene: TRBV7-2
clone size: many
D gene: .
CDR3 DNA: TGTGCCAGCAGCTTAGGTGGGATACCCACCGGGGAGCTGTTTTTT
CDR3 protein: CASSLGGIPTGELFF

J gene: TRBJ2-3
V gene: TRBV6-2/TRBV6-3
clone size: many
D gene: .
CDR3 DNA: TGTGCCAGCAGTTACTCGGGGGGCGCAGATACGCAGTATTTT
CDR3 protein: CASSYSGGADTQYF

J gene: TRBJ1-5
V gene: TRBV7-8
clone size: many
D gene: .
CDR3 DNA: TGTGCCAGCAGCTTAGACGGGATGGCCAATCAGCCCCAGCATTTT
CDR3 protein: CASSLDGMANQPQHF

J gene: TRBJ1-1
V gene: TRBV3-1
clone size: many
D gene: .
CDR3 DNA: TGTGCCAGCAGCCCATTGACAAGGACGGAACCCGAAGCTTTCTTT
CDR3 protein: CASSPLTRTEPEAFF

J gene: TRBJ1-5
V gene: TRBV28
clone size: many
D gene: TRBD1
CDR3 DNA: TGTGCCAGCAGCTTCGACCGACAGGGACGATATAGCAATCAGCCCCAGCATTTT
CDR3 protein: CASSFDRQGRYSNQPQHF

J gene: TRBJ2-1
V gene: TRBV7-8
clone size: many
D gene: .
CDR3 DNA: TGTGCCAGCAGCTTAGCGTTGGGGCAGAGTGGACTAAGTGAGCAGTTCTTC
CDR3 protein: CASSLALGQSGLSEQFF

J gene: TRBJ2-2
V gene: TRBV27
clone size: many
D gene: .
CDR3 DNA: TGTGCCAGCAGTTTAGGGGGCGGGCTTGTCGGGGAGCTGTTTTTT
CDR3 protein: CASSLGGGLVGELFF

J gene: TRBJ1-2
V gene: TRBV28
clone size: few
D gene: TRBD1
CDR3 DNA: TGTGCCAGCAGTCCTCCGACAGGGGTGAACTATGGCTACACCTTC
CDR3 protein: CASSPPTGVNYGYTF

J gene: TRBJ1-4
V gene: TRBV28
clone size: many
D gene: .
CDR3 DNA: TGTGCCAGCAGTTTCTCCTTTAGGGAAAAACTGTTTTTT
CDR3 protein: CASSFSFREKLFF

J gene: TRBJ1-1
V gene: TRBV4-2
clone size: medium-sized
D gene: .
CDR3 DNA: TGTGCCAGCAGCCAAGATGGGTTCGCTGAAGCTTTCTTT
CDR3 protein: CASSQDGFAEAFF

J gene: TRBJ2-1
V gene: TRBV12-3/TRBV12-4
clone size: few
D gene: TRBD1
CDR3 DNA: TGTGCCAGCAGTACCGACAGGGCCACCTACAATGAGCAGTTCTTC
CDR3 protein: CASSTDRATYNEQFF

J gene: TRBJ1-5
V gene: TRBV5-1
clone size: once
D gene: .
CDR3 DNA: TGCGCCAGCAGCGAGGGGACACTCTTTAGCAATCAGCCCCAGCATTTT
CDR3 protein: CASSEGTLFSNQPQHF

J gene: TRBJ2-3
V gene: TRBV28
clone size: few
D gene: TRBD1
CDR3 DNA: TGTGCCAGCAGTGGGGACAGGGGGCGACCTCCAGATACGCAGTATTTT
CDR3 protein: CASSGDRGRPPDTQYF

J gene: TRBJ2-5
V gene: TRBV5-1
clone size: many
D gene: TRBD2
CDR3 DNA: TGCGCCAGCAGCTCACAACTAGCGGGGGGCGAAAAGACCCAGTACTTC
CDR3 protein: CASSSQLAGGEKTQYF

J gene: TRBJ2-1
V gene: TRBV7-9
clone size: many
D gene: .
CDR3 DNA: TGTGCCAGCAGCGCAACCAGGGGTTACAATGAGCAGTTCTTC
CDR3 protein: CASSATRGYNEQFF

J gene: TRBJ2-1
V gene: TRBV28
clone size: .
D gene: .
CDR3 DNA: TGTGCCAGCAGTTTAGGGATCTACAATGAGCAGTTCTTC
CDR3 protein: CASSLGIYNEQFF

J gene: TRBJ2-1
V gene: TRBV13
clone size: medium-sized
D gene: .
CDR3 DNA: TGTGCCAGCAGCCGGGGTCGGGGGAATGAGCAGTTCTTC
CDR3 protein: CASSRGRGNEQFF

J gene: TRBJ2-7
V gene: TRBV28
clone size: .
D gene: TRBD1
CDR3 DNA: TGTGCCACCGAGGATACAGGGGTGCCCTACGAGCAGTACTTC
CDR3 protein: CATEDTGVPYEQYF